The 14 T cell receptor beta chains presented below share a single source sample, sequenced in a study of Ad26.COV2.S vaccination and SARS-CoV-2 variants. As for treatment: some 20 received Ad26.COV2.S at low or high dose, single or two shots; about 5 received placebo; per-sample allocation not given. Sampling happened 63 days after the first vaccine or placebo injection. Sequenced by immunoSEQ multiplex PCR; TCRdb stores in-frame clones only, minus some. The sample includes more than 300,000 clones, just over 85% seen only once; the top ten take around 2%. Sample: peripheral blood, taken in a trial of Ad26.COV2.S vaccine versus placebo. These TCRs come from a person between 18 and 59 years old who received the Ad26.COV2.S COVID-19 vaccine or a placebo.

The chain has TRBV4-1 and TRBJ2-2, with 7 nucleotides matching TRBD1. This CDR3 has 17 residues. V lost 1 base and J lost 6; bases outside the gene matches: 11. CDR1 is MGHRA, CDR2 YSYEKL, per germline. This chain's CDR3 is CASSQVFRDSQSGELFF. The CDR3 DNA sequence: TGCGCCAGCAGCCAAGTATTTCGGGACAGCCAGTCCGGGGAGCTGTTTTTT.

The chain has TRBV19 and TRBJ1-2; tentative D call: TRBD1 (5 bases). The CDR3 extends over 15 amino acids. Germline V lookup: CDR1 LNHDA, CDR2 SQIVND (reference sequence). The V gene lost 6 bases and the J gene lost 3 bases, with 17 bases spanning the gap. DNA of the CDR3: TGTGCCAGTAGGGATTCGGGGGAAGACGACTATGGCTACACCTTC. Translation gives CASRDSGEDDYGYTF.

In its sample, this clone was seen a few times. V usage is TRBV27 and J usage is TRBJ2-7, with 15 bases fitting TRBD2. Unmatched junction bases numbered 7, after V lost 6 bases and J lost 4 bases. The CDR3 has 16 amino acids. Germline lookup yields CDR1 MNHEY and CDR2 SMNVEV (reference sequence). The CDR3 bases are TGTGCCAGCAGAGGACTAGCGGGGGGGGCCTTTTACGAGCAGTACTTC. It is translated as CASRGLAGGAFYEQYF.

This chain uses TRBV2 with TRBJ1-1; D is unresolved. Trimming took 6 bases from V and 4 from J, leaving 15 bases between them. There are 14 residues in the CDR3. From germline, CDR1 is SNHLY and CDR2 FYNNEI. The DNA for the CDR3 is TGTGCCAGCAGCCTCCTCCTTACCAGCACTGAAGCTTTCTTT. Amino acid sequence: CASSLLLTSTEAFF.

The V call is TRBV15, the J call TRBJ2-1, with D uncertain. CDR1 LNHNV and CDR2 YYDKDF come from the germline V gene (reference sequence). This CDR3 is built from 15 residues. V lost 0 bases and J 10 bases, leaving 16 bases between the germline ends. In nucleotides, the CDR3 is TGTGCCACCAGCAGAGATAGTGCCCGCTCTCGGGAGCAGTTCTTC. Amino acid sequence: CATSRDSARSREQFF.

The rearrangement joins TRBV5-1 to TRBJ1-3; possibly TRBD1 for D (6 bases). The germline V and J ends were trimmed by 4 bases and 3 bases, with 11 bases remaining between them. The CDR3 spans 14 residues. Germline loops: CDR1 SGHRS, CDR2 YFSETQ. The CDR3 bases are TGCGCCAGCAGCAGCAGGGGCGTTGGAAACACCATATATTTT. Translation gives CASSSRGVGNTIYF.

Only a few counts were recorded for this clone. This chain joins TRBV7-2 and TRBJ2-5; 7 nucleotides match TRBD1. Per the germline V gene, CDR1 is SGHTA and CDR2 is FQGNSA. V dropped 5 bases and J dropped 4; count of bases not matched to a gene: 19. CDR3 length: 18 residues. CDR3 in DNA: TGTGCCAGCAGCACACGGACAGGAACGGATGCGGTGGGAGAGACCCAGTACTTC. It specifies CASSTRTGTDAVGETQYF.

This rearrangement joins TRBV10-3 to TRBJ1-1, with no clear D. Deletions cut 10 bases from V and 7 bases from J, with 19 bases between. Germline V gene data show CDR1 as ENHRY and CDR2 as SYGVKD. This CDR3 contains 13 residues. The CDR3 loop is CATSTGTIDEAFF. Written as DNA, the CDR3 is TGTGCCACCTCGACGGGCACTATAGATGAAGCTTTCTTT.

This clone was seen a single time. V usage is TRBV18 and J usage is TRBJ2-7; 7 bases map to TRBD1. Trimming at V came to 6 bases and at J to 5 bases, leaving 4 bases not matched to a gene. Per the germline V gene, CDR1 is KGHSH and CDR2 is LQKENI. The CDR3 spans 12 residues. The CDR3 reads CASSLGTDEQYF. The CDR3 bases are TGTGCCAGCTCCCTTGGGACAGACGAGCAGTACTTC.

The rearrangement joins TRBV7-3 to TRBJ1-1, with D unresolved. Germline loops: CDR1 SGHTA, CDR2 FQGTGA. The length of the CDR3 is 13 residues. The V and J ends lost 5 bases and 1 base respectively, with 8 bases between them. The CDR3 here is CASSLTTNTEAFF. The CDR3 bases are TGTGCCAGCAGCCTTACGACGAACACTGAAGCTTTCTTT.

The rearrangement joins TRBV7-2 to TRBJ2-7; no definite D call. The CDR3 runs to 13 residues. From germline, CDR1 is SGHTA and CDR2 FQGNSA. V gave up 3 bases and J gave up 4 bases, with 10 bases separating them. In DNA, the CDR3 is TGTGCCAGCAGCTTGACCAACGATTACGAGCAGTACTTC. Its protein product is CASSLTNDYEQYF.

The chain joins TRBV19 to TRBJ2-2; 11 bases agree with TRBD1. Germline assignment: CDR1 LNHDA and CDR2 SQIVND (reference sequence). V gave up 6 bases and J gave up 5 bases; unmatched junction bases: 5. This CDR3 contains 15 residues. The DNA of the CDR3 is TGTGCCAGTAGAACGGACAGGGGGCTTACCGGGGAGCTGTTTTTT. This gives the protein CASRTDRGLTGELFF.

The chain uses TRBV3-1 (or the pseudogene TRBV3-2) and TRBJ2-7; TRBD1 might be the D (6 bases). The CDR3 extends over 14 amino acids. Germline CDR1 and CDR2: LGHDT and YNNKEL (reference sequence). V was clipped by 5 bases and J by 7 bases, with 18 bases between them. CDR3 coding DNA: TGTGCCAGCAGCAATAGGAACAGGGCTTGGGAGCAGTACTTC. Protein: CASSNRNRAWEQYF.

This chain links TRBV23-1 with TRBJ1-2; D remains ambiguous. TRBV23-1 is known as an ORF, though its function is uncertain. The CDR3 contains 17 residues. V was trimmed by 1 base and J by 6 bases, leaving 21 bases between them. CDR3 DNA sequence: TGCGCCAGCAGTCAATATCTCGTTGGAGCCTTCTCTCATGGCTACACCTTC. This sequence encodes CASSQYLVGAFSHGYTF.